This T cell receptor (beta chain) was profiled in a study of cytomegalovirus exposure and HLA in healthy donors (dated by TCRdb to about 2017). Regarding the research as a whole: An earlier analysis of several hundred of the donors reported 250 to 300 Gb of sequence data and 117 million unique TCR beta sequences from about 180 million T cells. Roughly 310 gigabases of sequencing data and 70 million to 100 million unique TCR sequences were included in an early release covering about 600 HLA-typed donors. Of the roughly 400 genotyped donors, over 70% fell in the genetic ancestry cluster associated with self-reported Caucasian donors. The study was designed to test whether signatures of past pathogen exposure could be identified by cataloging public T cell receptors. The study profiled the T cell repertoires of 500 to 800 subjects by immunosequencing and related them to cytomegalovirus serostatus. A separate validation cohort of approximately 120 different subjects was used in addition to the approximately 610-subject first cohort. The study combined high-throughput TCR immunosequencing, statistical association of individual TCRs with disease status, and machine learning to predict cytomegalovirus infection status. In a later analysis, previously published TCR beta repertoires from about 670 donors were re-analyzed and high-resolution HLA genotyping was added so that TCR occurrence patterns could be studied. Rather than using new phenotypic data, the later analysis identified candidate immune exposures from TCR beta sequences and from how often those sequences occurred across donors. To decide whether each TCR beta V gene segment behaved as functional or pseudogenic, an earlier analysis of approximately 590 of the donors relied on high-throughput TCR beta sequencing. Donor age, sex, ethnicity and CMV serostatus were compiled together with the repertoire data. In a later genetic analysis, genome-wide SNP genotypes for about 65% of the roughly 700 donors were used, and that subset was treated as a discovery cohort. All discovery cohort repertoires had been generated on a single sequencing platform. Both class I and class II loci were covered by HLA typing, at four-digit resolution. Typing coverage varied by locus: roughly 620-630 donors for A, B, C, DRB1 and DQB1; roughly 520 for DQA1; around 610 for DPA1; 450 to 480 for DPB1. Because of strong linkage in the cohort, 4 to 6 DR-DQ haplotypes were treated as single units for association and clustering. Among a few hundred genotyped donors of the cohort, an average of 235,054 unique TCR beta nucleotide sequences were sequenced per donor, about a sixth of them non-productive.

Here is what the overall study found, with its caveats: The only immune exposure information available for the cohort was CMV serostatus. Specific HLA alleles were associated with 18,000 or so TCR beta sequences at a false discovery rate of 0.05 in a later analysis. In a later analysis, the rate of TCR association differed among HLA loci, with DRB1 alleles having the most associated TCRs and HLA-C alleles having the fewest. A further reported finding was that TCR beta sequences accurately predicted the HLA-A and HLA-B alleles for most subjects in the first cohort. A few of the identified cytomegalovirus-associated TCR beta chains were confirmed in vitro to be specific for cytomegalovirus antigens. The sequencing pipeline was judged likely to have produced a cluster of highly shared sequence variants as a technical artifact. Compared with equally common non-associated chains, HLA-associated TCR beta chains in a later analysis were more clonally expanded and had lower generation probabilities. V-gene and J-gene trimming of TCR beta chains was associated with a missense DCLRE1C variant in a later genetic analysis, and the association was replicated in an independent cohort. Strong co-occurrence of HLA alleles, especially DR and DQ, made assigning TCR associations to individual alleles difficult. In both the original and validation cohorts, the classifier was reported to diagnose cytomegalovirus status with high specificity and sensitivity. An earlier analysis of roughly 570 of the donors showed that most TCR beta V segments appeared in productive rearrangements either about 87% or about 30% of the time, which broadly matched IMGT annotations. The earlier analysis of approximately 590 of the donors excluded around 17 rarely observed V segments, including chromosome 9 orphons, because counts were too low. Linkage disequilibrium might explain the correlated functional status among segregating V segments, but an unknown experimental factor could not be excluded. Presence/absence analyses assumed roughly uniform sequencing depth across donors, an assumption that may not hold. Several of the top co-occurrence clusters appeared to be linked to parvovirus B19, influenza, CMV and Epstein-Barr virus, according to a later analysis. According to a later genetic analysis, donors in an Asian-associated ancestry cluster had fewer N-insertions in productive TCRs than the approximately 650-donor mean. Most CMV-associated TCR beta chains appeared to be HLA-restricted in a later analysis, and the HLA associations seemed to be driven largely by CMV exposure. Some IMGT-functional V segments, including TRBV6-2 and TRBV6-3, could not be distinguished by the 87-base-pair reads and were therefore excluded. According to the authors, the approach could potentially be generalized to other disease states and immunological phenotypes. HLA typing was unavailable for some donors at each locus, so association tests used only the typed subset. While some public TCRs were present in many individuals, most TCR sequences turned up only very rarely across donors. This cohort had only TCR beta chains sequenced, and the lack of alpha or paired-chain data limited which features could be detected. The study listed approximately 150 TCR beta chains as associated with cytomegalovirus.

V was cut back by 6 bases and J by 2 bases, leaving a gap of 13 bases between them. The germline V gene (reference sequence) gives CDR1 as MNHNY and CDR2 as SVGAGI. Measured from the cysteine to the phenylalanine, the CDR3 is 14 residues long. The CDR3 DNA has 42 bases and is translated from base 1. In total, 600 or so healthy bone marrow donors made up the cohort. At the time of sampling, all cohort members were nominally healthy, though unrecorded immune exposures were likely present. The donor tested CMV seropositive and was one of the 289 seropositive cohort members. A peripheral blood sample was provided by each donor, and peripheral blood mononuclear cells were used for TCR beta sequencing. The Qiagen DNeasy Blood Extraction Kit was used to extract genomic DNA from the blood cell samples. Comments on this clone: Its antigen specificity is not known. Per-base qualities were not stored, and no clone one base away is much larger.

Libraries were constructed by the immunoSEQ multiplex PCR assay. For the multiplex PCR, a mixture combining 60 forward primers for TCR Vbeta segments and 13 reverse primers for TCR Jbeta segments was used. The CDR3 region of rearranged TCR beta genes was amplified from genomic DNA by a multiplex PCR assay. Amplified TCR beta libraries were sequenced as 87-base-pair reads on the Illumina HiSeq System. The study's own analysis went as follows. In a later analysis, tens of millions of unique TCR beta chains were counted across the 500 to 700 repertoires, and approximately 11 million of these chains were shared by at least two donors. Raw reads were error-corrected and collapsed into unique sequences by a nearest-neighbor algorithm in which closely related sequences were merged to remove PCR and sequencing errors. CDR3 sequences were aligned to IMGT reference sequences to assign V, D and J gene segments. Each retained sequence needed at least a six-nucleotide match to both a V gene segment and a J gene segment. Rearrangements were classified as productive when the CDR3 lacked stop codons and remained in frame with V and J, and all other rearrangements were classified as non-productive. CDR3 was defined by IMGT convention, running from the second conserved V-encoded cysteine to the conserved J-encoded phenylalanine. In an earlier analysis of 550 to 650 of the donors, sequences lacking an unambiguous match to a single V gene segment were excluded. In an earlier analysis of 450 to 700 of the donors, V segments were called functional above 56.7% productive rearrangements and were called segregating when the between-donor standard deviation exceeded 5%. A statistical classification framework was built for diagnosing cytomegalovirus status from the catalog of TCR beta chain sequences. V and J gene assignment, in a later analysis, came from comparing TCR nucleotide sequences with IMGT/GENE-DB human TR gene sequences. Using the TCRdist pipeline, a later analysis assigned CDR3 sequences along with most-parsimonious VDJ recombination scenarios. A later analysis defined each TCR beta chain by its CDR3 amino acid sequence plus V-gene family, and excluded reads lacking a unique V-gene family. As a way to deal with suspected cross-contamination and a sequencing artifact, a later analysis dropped 640 or so nucleotide sequences that were highly shared and had low generation probability. In a later analysis, a clonal expansion index was calculated for each public chain from normalized within-repertoire ranks of inferred template counts. In a later analysis, generation probabilities were computed using a VDJ recombination model fitted to out-of-frame rearrangements, and the results were checked against IGoR. A later analysis scored TCR-TCR, TCR-HLA and TCR-CMV co-occurrence with hypergeometric tests, applying a repertoire-size bias correction to TCR pairs. False discovery rates were estimated in a later analysis by permuting HLA or CMV assignments 20 times. In a later analysis, co-occurring TCRs were grouped using DBSCAN, with TCRdist sequence similarity added in when clustering inside HLA-allele-positive subsets. For co-occurrence clustering, repertoires with fewer than 30,000 or more than 120,000 public chains were excluded, along with five repertoires with anomalous nucleotide sharing. The table was pulled from immuneACCESS by TCRdb, which kept in-frame rearrangements only. Such tables lose some clones; where checked, under half of the loss comes from unresolved V genes, and the rest has no known cause. V, J and clone size were drawn from that table, and D and trimming were deduced from the DNA. This sample has about 190,000 clones in its table, and around 75% of those were observed once. More than 6% of the sample comes from the top ten.

This clonotype originated in a man aged 40-49 years in good health and CMV-seropositive. Recombination linked TRBV6-6 to TRBJ1-1; perhaps TRBD1 is the D gene, with 6 bases matching. Specimen: PBMCs. The CDR3 protein: CASSFSQGNTEAFF. The nucleotide sequence is TGTGCCAGCAGCTTCTCACAGGGAAACACTGAAGCTTTCTTT.